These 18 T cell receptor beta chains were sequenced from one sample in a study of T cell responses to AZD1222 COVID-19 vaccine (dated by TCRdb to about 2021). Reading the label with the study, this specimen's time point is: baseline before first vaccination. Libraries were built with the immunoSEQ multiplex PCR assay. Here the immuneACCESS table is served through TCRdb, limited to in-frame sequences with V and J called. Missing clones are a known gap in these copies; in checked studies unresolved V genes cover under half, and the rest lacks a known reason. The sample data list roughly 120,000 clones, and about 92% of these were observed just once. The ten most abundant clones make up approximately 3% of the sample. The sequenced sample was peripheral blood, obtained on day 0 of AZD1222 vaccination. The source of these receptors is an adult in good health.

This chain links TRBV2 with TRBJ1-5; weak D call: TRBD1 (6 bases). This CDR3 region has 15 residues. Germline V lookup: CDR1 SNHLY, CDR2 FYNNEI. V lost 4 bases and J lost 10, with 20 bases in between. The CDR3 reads CASSGRGQSDYPQHF. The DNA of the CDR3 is TGTGCCAGCAGTGGGAGAGGACAGAGCGATTATCCCCAGCATTTT.

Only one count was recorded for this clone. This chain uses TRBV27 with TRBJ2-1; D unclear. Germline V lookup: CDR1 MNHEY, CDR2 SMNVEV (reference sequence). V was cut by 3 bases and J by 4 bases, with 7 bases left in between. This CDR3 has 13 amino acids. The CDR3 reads CASSLGLYNEQFF. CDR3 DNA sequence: TGTGCCAGCAGTTTGGGTCTTTACAATGAGCAGTTCTTC.

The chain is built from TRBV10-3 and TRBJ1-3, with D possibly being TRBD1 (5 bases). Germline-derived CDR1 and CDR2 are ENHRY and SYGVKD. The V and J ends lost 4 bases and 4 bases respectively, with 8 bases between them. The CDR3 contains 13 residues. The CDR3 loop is CAISVGEGNTIYF. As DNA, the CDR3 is TGTGCCATCAGTGTGGGGGAAGGAAACACCATATATTTT.

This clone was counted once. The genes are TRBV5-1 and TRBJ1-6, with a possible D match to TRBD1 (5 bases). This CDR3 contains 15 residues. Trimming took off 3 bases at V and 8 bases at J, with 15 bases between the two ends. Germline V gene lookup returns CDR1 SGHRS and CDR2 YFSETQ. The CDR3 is CASSSWTGRDSPLHF. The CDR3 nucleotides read TGCGCCAGCAGCTCCTGGACGGGGCGGGATTCACCCCTCCACTTT.

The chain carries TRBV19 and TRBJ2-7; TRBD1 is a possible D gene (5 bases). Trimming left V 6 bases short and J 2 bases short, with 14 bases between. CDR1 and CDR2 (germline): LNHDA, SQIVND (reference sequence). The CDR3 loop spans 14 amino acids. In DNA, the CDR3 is TGTGCCAGTAGCCCAGGGTCCCCTACCTACGAGCAGTACTTC. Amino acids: CASSPGSPTYEQYF.

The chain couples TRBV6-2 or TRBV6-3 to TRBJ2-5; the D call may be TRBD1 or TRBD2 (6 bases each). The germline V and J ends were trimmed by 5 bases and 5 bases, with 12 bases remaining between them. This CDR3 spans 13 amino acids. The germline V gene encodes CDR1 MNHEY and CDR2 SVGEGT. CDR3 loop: CASSGGGSETQYF. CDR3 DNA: TGTGCCAGCAGTGGAGGGGGGAGTGAGACCCAGTACTTC.

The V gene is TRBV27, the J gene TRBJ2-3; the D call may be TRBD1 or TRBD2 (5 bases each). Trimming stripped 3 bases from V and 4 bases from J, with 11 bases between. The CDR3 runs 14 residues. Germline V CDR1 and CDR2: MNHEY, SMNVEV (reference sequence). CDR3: CASSLGVPADTQYF. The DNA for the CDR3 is TGTGCCAGCAGTTTGGGGGTCCCCGCAGATACGCAGTATTTT.

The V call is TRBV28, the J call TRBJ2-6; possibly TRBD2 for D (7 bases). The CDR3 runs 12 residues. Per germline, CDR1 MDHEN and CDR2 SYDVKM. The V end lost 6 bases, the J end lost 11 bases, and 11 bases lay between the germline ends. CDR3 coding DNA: TGTGCCAGCAGGGGGGGGCGCTACGTCCTGACTTTC. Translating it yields CASRGGRYVLTF.

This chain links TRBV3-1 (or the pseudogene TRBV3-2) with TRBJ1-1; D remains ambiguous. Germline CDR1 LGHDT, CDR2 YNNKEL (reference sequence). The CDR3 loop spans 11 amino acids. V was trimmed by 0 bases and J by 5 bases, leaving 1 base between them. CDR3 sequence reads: CASSQETEAFF. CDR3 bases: TGTGCCAGCAGCCAAGAGACTGAAGCTTTCTTT.

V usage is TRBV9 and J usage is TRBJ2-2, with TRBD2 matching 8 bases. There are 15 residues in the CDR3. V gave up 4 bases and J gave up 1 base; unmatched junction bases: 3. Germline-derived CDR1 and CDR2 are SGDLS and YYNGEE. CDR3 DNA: TGTGCCAGCAGCTTGAGCGGGGGGAACACCGGGGAGCTGTTTTTT. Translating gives CASSLSGGNTGELFF.

CDR3 region: CASSVTSGIKDTQYF. The DNA for the CDR3 is TGTGCCAGCAGCGTAACTAGCGGGATAAAGGATACGCAGTATTTT. The V and J genes are TRBV9 and TRBJ2-3, with 10 positions matching TRBD2. Germline loops: CDR1 SGDLS, CDR2 YYNGEE. The CDR3 consists of 15 residues. Trimming at V came to 1 base and at J to 6 bases, leaving 5 bases not matched to a gene.

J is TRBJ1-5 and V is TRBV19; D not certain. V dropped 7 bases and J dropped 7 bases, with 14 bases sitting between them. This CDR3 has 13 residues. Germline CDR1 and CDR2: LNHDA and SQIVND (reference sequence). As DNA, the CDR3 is TGTGCCAGTACCCTTAACAGTAGGCAGCCCCAGCATTTT. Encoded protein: CASTLNSRQPQHF.

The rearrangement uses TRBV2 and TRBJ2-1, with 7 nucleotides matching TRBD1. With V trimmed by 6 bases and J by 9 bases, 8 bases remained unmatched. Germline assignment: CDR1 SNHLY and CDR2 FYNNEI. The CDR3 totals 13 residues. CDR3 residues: CASSNTGAIEQFF. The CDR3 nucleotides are TGTGCCAGCAGCAATACAGGGGCAATTGAGCAGTTCTTC.

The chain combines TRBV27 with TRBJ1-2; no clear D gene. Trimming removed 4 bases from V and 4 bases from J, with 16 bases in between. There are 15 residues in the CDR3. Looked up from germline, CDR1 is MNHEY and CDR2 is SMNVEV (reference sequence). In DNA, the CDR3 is TGTGCCAGCAGTTCCCCCATTAGACGCATCTATGGCTACACCTTC. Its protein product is CASSSPIRRIYGYTF.

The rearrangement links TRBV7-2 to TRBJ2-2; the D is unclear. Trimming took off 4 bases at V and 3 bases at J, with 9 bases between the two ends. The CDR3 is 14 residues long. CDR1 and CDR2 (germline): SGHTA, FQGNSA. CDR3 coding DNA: TGTGCCAGCAGCTCCCAGATTCACACCGGGGAGCTGTTTTTT. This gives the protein CASSSQIHTGELFF.

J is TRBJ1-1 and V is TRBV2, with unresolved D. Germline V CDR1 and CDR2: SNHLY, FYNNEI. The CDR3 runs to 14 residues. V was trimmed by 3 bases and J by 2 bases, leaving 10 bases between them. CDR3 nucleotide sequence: TGTGCCAGCAGTGAGCTACAGCGTAACACTGAAGCTTTCTTT. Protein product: CASSELQRNTEAFF.

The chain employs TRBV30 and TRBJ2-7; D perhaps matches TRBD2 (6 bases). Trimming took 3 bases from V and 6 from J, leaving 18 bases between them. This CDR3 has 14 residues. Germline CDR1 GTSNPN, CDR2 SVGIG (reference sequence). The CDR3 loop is CAWRRTGTGGEQYF. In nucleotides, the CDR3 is TGTGCCTGGAGAAGAACCGGGACTGGCGGCGAGCAGTACTTC.

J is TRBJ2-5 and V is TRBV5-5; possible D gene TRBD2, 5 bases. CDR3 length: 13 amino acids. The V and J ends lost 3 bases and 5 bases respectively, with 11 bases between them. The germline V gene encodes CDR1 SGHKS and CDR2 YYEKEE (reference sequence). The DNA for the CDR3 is TGTGCCAGCAGCTACTGGACTGACGAGACCCAGTACTTC. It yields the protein CASSYWTDETQYF.